These 32 T cell receptor beta chains originate from one sample sequenced in a study of TIL therapy for anti-PD-1-resistant metastatic lung cancer. Time point denoted: pre-treatment sample, taken before nivolumab and TIL therapy. Sequencing used immunoSEQ v3. The data were produced by immunoSEQ multiplex PCR, yet TCRdb's version contains in-frame clones alone and is incomplete. The repertoire includes about 60,000 clones, about 69% of them detected once, and around 6.3% sits in the top ten. The source was blood, collected at baseline. These receptors all come from a person aged 25-80 years with non-small cell lung cancer.

The rearrangement uses TRBV7-9 and TRBJ2-3; TRBD2 matches at 10 bases. This CDR3 region has 16 residues. Germline V gives CDR1 SEHNR, CDR2 FQNEAQ (reference sequence). The junction had 13 bases not matched to a gene; V was cut back by 6 bases and J by 7 bases. CDR3 DNA: TGTGCCAGCAGTCCGCAGCGAGCGGGGGGGGGAAATACGCAGTATTTT. Amino acids: CASSPQRAGGGNTQYF. Together with reference TRBV7-9 and TRBJ2-3, the CDR3 gives the full variable domain: DTGVSQNPRHKITKRGQNVTFRCDPISEHNRLYWYRQTLGQGPEFLTYFQNEAQLEKSRLLSDRFSAERPKGSFSTLEIQRTEQGDSAMYLCASSPQRAGGGNTQYFGPGTRLTVL.

This clone came up once. The chain employs TRBV5-1 and TRBJ1-1; D perhaps matches TRBD1 (5 bases). The CDR3 is 16 residues long. Germline V gene sequence: CDR1 SGHRS, CDR2 YFSETQ. V lost 4 bases and J lost 4, with 20 bases in between. For the CDR3, the DNA is TGCGCCAGCAGCCCCATTCCAGGGTCGCAGAGCACTGAAGCTTTCTTT. It translates to CASSPIPGSQSTEAFF.

This chain links TRBV4-1 with TRBJ2-7; D not certain. Trimming removed 0 bases from V and 4 bases from J, with 7 bases in between. Germline assignment: CDR1 MGHRA and CDR2 YSYEKL. CDR3 length equals 13 residues. CDR3 protein: CASSQEGRYEQYF. CDR3 sequence (DNA): TGCGCCAGCAGCCAAGAAGGCAGATACGAGCAGTACTTC.

The V and J genes are TRBV15 and TRBJ2-1, with D perhaps TRBD2 (5 bases). V lost 3 bases and J 9 bases, leaving 12 bases between the germline ends. The CDR3 is 13 amino acids. Germline V gene lookup returns CDR1 LNHNV and CDR2 YYDKDF (reference sequence). CDR3: CATSSGFRGEQFF. The DNA for the CDR3 is TGTGCCACCAGCAGTGGCTTCCGGGGTGAGCAGTTCTTC. Full variable domain (missing parts from reference TRBV15 and TRBJ2-1): DAMVIQNPRYQVTQFGKPVTLSCSQTLNHNVMYWYQQKSSQAPKLLFHYYDKDFNNEADTPDNFQSRRPNTSFCFLDIRSPGLGDTAMYLCATSSGFRGEQFFGPGTRLTVL.

This rearrangement joins TRBV6-6 to TRBJ2-4, with D maybe TRBD1 (6 bases). The length of the CDR3 is 16 residues. V lost 5 bases and J 7 bases, leaving 21 bases between the germline ends. Germline V lookup: CDR1 MNHNY, CDR2 SVGAGI (reference sequence). This CDR3 reads CASSKGQQGEGNIQYF. CDR3 sequence (DNA): TGTGCCAGCAGTAAGGGGCAACAGGGAGAGGGGAACATTCAGTACTTC.

The chain employs TRBV6-1 and TRBJ2-7; 7 positions agree with TRBD1. After removal of 6 bases from V and 6 bases from J, the junction contained 11 bases not matched to a gene. CDR1 MNHNS and CDR2 SASEGT come from the germline V gene. The CDR3 loop spans 14 amino acids. The CDR3: CASRTGTAGGEQYF. The CDR3 nucleotides are TGTGCCAGCAGGACCGGGACAGCTGGGGGCGAGCAGTACTTC.

The CDR3 region has the DNA TGTGCCAGCAGCTTAAGCGGGCGTAGCGCTGAAGCTTTCTTT. Protein sequence: CASSLSGRSAEAFF. V and J are TRBV7-2 and TRBJ1-1; the D is unclear. This CDR3 is built from 14 residues. Germline V gives CDR1 SGHTA, CDR2 FQGNSA. V lost 2 bases to trimming and J lost 6 bases, with 13 bases between them.

The rearrangement joins TRBV2 to TRBJ2-1; 10 bases line up with TRBD1. CDR3 size: 15 residues. V was clipped by 7 bases and J by 1 base; unmatched bases: 4. Germline V lookup: CDR1 SNHLY, CDR2 FYNNEI. CDR3 sequence reads: CASNRDRGSYNEQFF. The CDR3 DNA reads TGTGCCAGCAATCGGGACAGGGGATCCTACAATGAGCAGTTCTTC. Filled out from reference TRBV2 and TRBJ2-1, the complete variable domain reads EPEVTQTPSHQVTQMGQEVILRCVPISNHLYFYWYRQILGQKVEFLVSFYNNEISEKSEIFDDQFSVERPDGSNFTLKIRSTKLEDSAMYFCASNRDRGSYNEQFFGPGTRLTVL.

This clone showed up just once. V gene TRBV6-5 combines with J gene TRBJ2-1; D call uncertain. Trimming removed 5 bases from V and 8 bases from J, with 13 bases in between. Germline lookup yields CDR1 MNHEY and CDR2 SVGAGI. The CDR3 length is 13 residues. Here the CDR3 reads CASSRGGDHEQFF. In DNA, the CDR3 is TGTGCCAGCAGTAGAGGCGGTGACCATGAGCAGTTCTTC.

CDR3 in amino acids: CASKGALEKLFF. The CDR3 DNA reads as TGCGCCAGCAAGGGGGCCTTGGAAAAACTGTTTTTT. V usage is TRBV4-1 and J usage is TRBJ1-4, with 7 bases fitting TRBD1. The CDR3 has 12 amino acids. CDR1 is MGHRA, CDR2 YSYEKL, per germline. J gave up 8 bases and V 7 bases, and 4 bases lay outside the gene matches.

This chain joins TRBV19 and TRBJ1-2; tentatively, D is TRBD1 (6 bases). The CDR3 is 15 residues long. V lost 1 base and J lost 4, with 13 bases in between. Germline CDR1 is LNHDA and CDR2 is SQIVND (reference sequence). The CDR3: CASSIGTGFFYGYTF. CDR3 coding DNA: TGTGCCAGTAGTATAGGTACAGGGTTTTTCTATGGCTACACCTTC.

The chain has TRBV5-1 and TRBJ2-7, with D unresolved. The CDR3 is 11 residues long. The V end lost 4 bases, the J end lost 1 base, and 3 bases lay between the germline ends. Germline V gene data show CDR1 as SGHRS and CDR2 as YFSETQ. The CDR3 sequence is CASSDSYEQYF. DNA of the CDR3: TGCGCCAGCAGCGATTCCTACGAGCAGTACTTC.

Only a few counts were recorded for this clone. The CDR3 DNA reads TGTGCCAGCAGTCAGGGATATCAGCCCCAGCATTTT. As protein: CASSQGYQPQHF. This rearrangement joins TRBV2 to TRBJ1-5, with D tentatively TRBD1 (5 bases). The germline V and J ends were trimmed by 5 bases and 5 bases, with 7 bases remaining between them. The CDR3 runs to 12 residues. Germline V CDR1 and CDR2: SNHLY, FYNNEI. Based on the CDR3 plus reference TRBV2 and TRBJ1-5, the full variable domain is EPEVTQTPSHQVTQMGQEVILRCVPISNHLYFYWYRQILGQKVEFLVSFYNNEISEKSEIFDDQFSVERPDGSNFTLKIRSTKLEDSAMYFCASSQGYQPQHFGDGTRLSIL.

The gene calls are TRBV4-1 and TRBJ2-2; no definite D call. Trimming shortened V by 1 base and J by 1 base, and 7 bases separated the two germline ends. Germline V gives CDR1 MGHRA, CDR2 YSYEKL. The CDR3 is 15 residues long. The CDR3 is CASSQGHGNTGELFF. CDR3 bases: TGCGCCAGCAGCCAAGGACACGGGAACACCGGGGAGCTGTTTTTT.

The genes are TRBV15 and TRBJ1-4; maybe TRBD1 (5 bases). The germline gives CDR1 LNHNV, CDR2 YYDKDF (reference sequence). Trimming took off 3 bases at V and 5 bases at J, with 16 bases between the two ends. This CDR3 is 16 amino acids long. In DNA, the CDR3 is TGTGCCACCAGCAGTTCCTTGGCAGGGTCAAATGAAAAACTGTTTTTT. Residues: CATSSSLAGSNEKLFF.

The CDR3 here is CATSRTSAAEQFF. The CDR3, as DNA: TGTGCCACCAGCAGAACTAGCGCGGCTGAGCAGTTCTTC. The chain joins TRBV15 to TRBJ2-1, with TRBD2 matching 7 bases. Germline V gene lookup returns CDR1 LNHNV and CDR2 YYDKDF (reference sequence). The CDR3 is 13 amino acids. J gave up 9 bases and V 2 bases, and 4 bases lay outside the gene matches.

The V gene is TRBV4-1, the J gene TRBJ2-5; TRBD1 agrees at 9 bases. V was clipped by 4 bases and J by 5 bases; unmatched bases: 8. The CDR3 has 15 residues. Germline V gives CDR1 MGHRA, CDR2 YSYEKL. CDR3 region: CASSPGDRDGETQYF. The CDR3 nucleotides read TGCGCCAGCAGCCCTGGGGACAGGGATGGGGAGACCCAGTACTTC.

This clone was seen a handful of times. V gene TRBV14 combines with J gene TRBJ1-1; 7 nucleotides agree with TRBD1. Losses at the gene ends were 3 bases for V and 1 base for J; bases not matched to a gene: 2. The length of the CDR3 is 14 residues. The V gene's germline CDR1 is SGHDN and CDR2 FVKESK. The CDR3 sequence: CASSQGTENTEAFF. The CDR3 DNA reads as TGTGCCAGCAGCCAGGGGACAGAGAACACTGAAGCTTTCTTT.

CDR3 DNA: TGCGCCAGCCGAGATTCAGGGGCTAATGAAAAACTGTTTTTT. Translation: CASRDSGANEKLFF. The rearrangement joins TRBV5-1 to TRBJ1-4; a possible D gene is TRBD1 (6 bases). Germline V gene sequence: CDR1 SGHRS, CDR2 YFSETQ. This CDR3 comprises 14 residues. Trimming left V 7 bases short and J 3 bases short, with 13 bases between.

The chain recombines TRBV5-1 with TRBJ2-2; no reliable D call. Germline CDR1 reads SGHRS; CDR2 reads YFSETQ. The CDR3 has 15 amino acids. The ends were cut back, 4 bases at V and 1 base at J, with 11 bases in the middle. The CDR3 is CASSTSPENTGELFF. The CDR3 coding sequence is TGCGCCAGCAGCACCAGCCCCGAGAACACCGGGGAGCTGTTTTTT.

The genes are TRBV7-3 and TRBJ2-1, with 7 bases that match TRBD1. The trim removed 2 bases at V and 4 bases at J, leaving 2 bases unmatched. Germline-derived CDR1 and CDR2 are SGHTA and FQGTGA. CDR3 length: 14 amino acids. The CDR3 loop is CASSLGTEYNEQFF. Written as DNA, the CDR3 is TGTGCCAGCAGCTTAGGGACAGAATACAATGAGCAGTTCTTC.

The CDR3 DNA reads as TGCGCCAGCAGCGCCATTTCGGGACAGGTATACGAGCAGTACTTC. Translated, it gives CASSAISGQVYEQYF. The V gene is TRBV5-1, the J gene TRBJ2-7; 8 positions agree with TRBD1. The CDR3 is 15 amino acids. The germline CDR1 and CDR2 sequences are SGHRS and YFSETQ. The junction had 10 bases not matched to a gene; V was cut back by 4 bases and J by 4 bases.

This clone was seen only a few times. The chain has TRBV30 and TRBJ1-4; no definite D call. In germline, CDR1 is GTSNPN, CDR2 SVGIG (reference sequence). CDR3 size: 12 residues. V lost 0 bases and J lost 6, with 5 bases in between. The chain's CDR3 is CAWSVHDEKLFF. In nucleotides, the CDR3 is TGTGCCTGGAGTGTACATGATGAAAAACTGTTTTTT. The full variable domain, its missing parts supplied by reference TRBV30 and TRBJ1-4, is SQTIHQWPATLVQPVGSPLSLECTVEGTSNPNLYWYRQAAGRGLQLLFYSVGIGQISSEVPQNLSASRPQDRQFILSSKKLLLSDSGFYLCAWSVHDEKLFFGSGTQLSVL.

The V and J genes are TRBV5-1 and TRBJ1-4; tentative D call: TRBD1 (6 bases). Germline values: CDR1 SGHRS, CDR2 YFSETQ. The CDR3 runs 16 residues. Between the trimmed V and J ends, which lost 1 base and 2 bases, there was a span of 12 bases. The CDR3 DNA reads TGCGCCAGCAGCTTGTCCTGGGGGCAGACTAATGAAAAACTGTTTTTT. Protein product: CASSLSWGQTNEKLFF.

The V call is TRBV7-9, the J call TRBJ2-3, with D maybe TRBD1 (5 bases). V was shortened by 2 bases and J by 3 bases, with 9 bases between the two germline ends. Germline V gene data show CDR1 as SEHNR and CDR2 as FQNEAQ (reference sequence). The CDR3 length is 14 residues. The CDR3 region is CASSLQGPTDTQYF. DNA for the CDR3: TGTGCCAGCAGCTTACAGGGTCCGACAGATACGCAGTATTTT.

The rearrangement links TRBV18 to TRBJ2-7; 8 nucleotides line up with TRBD1. The germline CDR1 and CDR2 sequences are KGHSH and LQKENI. J gave up 6 bases and V 2 bases, and 9 bases lay outside the gene matches. The CDR3 consists of 15 residues. In nucleotides, the CDR3 is TGTGCCAGCTCACCAGAAAGGACAGGGTCAGGCGAGCAGTACTTC. Residues: CASSPERTGSGEQYF.

The chain uses TRBV5-1 and TRBJ2-5; D is ambiguous. Germline V CDR1 and CDR2: SGHRS, YFSETQ. The CDR3 is made up of 14 amino acids. Trimming pared 5 bases from V and 1 base from J, leaving 12 bases between. CDR3 amino acids: CASSPLGPQETQYF. In DNA form, the CDR3 reads TGCGCCAGCAGTCCGTTAGGGCCCCAAGAGACCCAGTACTTC.

This chain connects TRBV5-1 to TRBJ2-7; 10 bases align to TRBD2. The germline gives CDR1 SGHRS, CDR2 YFSETQ. V lost 4 bases and J lost 0; bases outside the gene matches: 4. This CDR3 region has 15 residues. The CDR3 is CASSRTSGSSYEQYF. The DNA for the CDR3 is TGCGCCAGCAGCCGGACTAGCGGAAGCTCCTACGAGCAGTACTTC.

This clone was counted a few times. The genes are TRBV19 and TRBJ1-6, with 9 bases lining up with TRBD1. Per the germline V gene, CDR1 is LNHDA and CDR2 is SQIVND (reference sequence). V dropped 6 bases and J dropped 9; count of bases not matched to a gene: 9. The CDR3 spans 15 residues. As DNA, the CDR3 is TGTGCCAGTAGGTACACCGGGGACAGGGTTTCACCCCTCCACTTT. The encoded protein is CASRYTGDRVSPLHF.

This chain links TRBV5-1 with TRBJ2-2, with D possibly TRBD1 on 6 matching bases. The CDR3 covers 15 residues. Germline V lookup: CDR1 SGHRS, CDR2 YFSETQ. The germline V and J ends were trimmed by 3 bases and 1 base, with 10 bases remaining between them. This CDR3 reads CASSSRGMNTGELFF. CDR3 nucleotide sequence: TGCGCCAGCAGCTCCAGGGGCATGAACACCGGGGAGCTGTTTTTT.

V gene TRBV7-2 combines with J gene TRBJ2-1; 10 positions match TRBD1. Germline V gene data show CDR1 as SGHTA and CDR2 as FQGNSA. This CDR3 has 15 amino acids. V was pared by 1 base and J by 9 bases, with 6 bases of the junction left unmatched. The CDR3 reads CASSLGQGALGEQFF. The DNA for the CDR3 is TGTGCCAGCAGCTTAGGACAGGGGGCGCTTGGTGAGCAGTTCTTC.

The chain links TRBV9 to TRBJ2-1; D gene unclear. The CDR3 is 15 amino acids. V shed 0 bases and J shed 5 bases, with 12 bases lying between them. Germline CDR1 and CDR2: SGDLS and YYNGEE. CDR3 DNA sequence: TGTGCCAGCAGCGTAGAGTGGGAACAGCACAATGAGCAGTTCTTC. Protein product: CASSVEWEQHNEQFF.